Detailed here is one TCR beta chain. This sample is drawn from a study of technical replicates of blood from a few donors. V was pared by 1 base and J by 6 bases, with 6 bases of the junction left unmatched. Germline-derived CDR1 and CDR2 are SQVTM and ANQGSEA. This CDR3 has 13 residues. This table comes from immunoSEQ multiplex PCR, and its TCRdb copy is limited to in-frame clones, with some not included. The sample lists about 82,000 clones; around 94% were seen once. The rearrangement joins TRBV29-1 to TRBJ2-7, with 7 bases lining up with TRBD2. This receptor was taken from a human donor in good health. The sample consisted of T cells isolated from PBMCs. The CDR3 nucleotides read TGCAGCGTTGAAGCGGGAGGACTCTCCGAGCAGTACTTC. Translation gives CSVEAGGLSEQYF.